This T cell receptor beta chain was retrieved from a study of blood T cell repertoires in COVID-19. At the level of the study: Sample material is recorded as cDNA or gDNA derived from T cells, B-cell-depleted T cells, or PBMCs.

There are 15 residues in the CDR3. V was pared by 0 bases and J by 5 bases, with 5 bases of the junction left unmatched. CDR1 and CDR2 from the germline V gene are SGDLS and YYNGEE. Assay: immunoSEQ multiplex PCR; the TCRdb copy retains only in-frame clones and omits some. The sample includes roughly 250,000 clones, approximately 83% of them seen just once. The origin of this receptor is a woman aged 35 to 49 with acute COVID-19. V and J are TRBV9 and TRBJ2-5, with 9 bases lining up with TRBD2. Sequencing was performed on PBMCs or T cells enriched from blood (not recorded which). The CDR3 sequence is CASSVEAGGEETQYF. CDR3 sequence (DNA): TGTGCCAGCAGCGTAGAGGCGGGGGGGGAGGAGACCCAGTACTTC. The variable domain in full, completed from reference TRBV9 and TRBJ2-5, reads DSGVTQTPKHLITATGQRVTLRCSPRSGDLSVYWYQQSLDQGLQFLIQYYNGEERAKGNILERFSAQQFPDLHSELNLSSLELGDSALYFCASSVEAGGEETQYFGPGTRLLVL.